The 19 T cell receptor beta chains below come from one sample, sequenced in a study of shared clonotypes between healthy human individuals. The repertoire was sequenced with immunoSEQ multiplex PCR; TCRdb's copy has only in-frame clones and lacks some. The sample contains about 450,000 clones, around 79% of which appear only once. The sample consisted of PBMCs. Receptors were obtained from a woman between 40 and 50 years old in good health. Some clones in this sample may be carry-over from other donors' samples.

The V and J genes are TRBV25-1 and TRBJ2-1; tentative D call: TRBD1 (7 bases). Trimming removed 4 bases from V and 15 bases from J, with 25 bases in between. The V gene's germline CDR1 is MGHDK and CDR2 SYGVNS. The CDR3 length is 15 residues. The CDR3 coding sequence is TGTGCCAGCAGTGTCGGGGCGGGACCTAAGGCAGGGGGGTTCTTC. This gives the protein CASSVGAGPKAGGFF.

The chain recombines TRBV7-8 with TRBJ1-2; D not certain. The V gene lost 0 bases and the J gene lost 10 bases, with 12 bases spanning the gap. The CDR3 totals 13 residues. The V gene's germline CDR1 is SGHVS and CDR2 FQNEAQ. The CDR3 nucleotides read TGTGCCAGCAGCTTAGCTGGCGGGTTTGACTACACCTTC. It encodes CASSLAGGFDYTF.

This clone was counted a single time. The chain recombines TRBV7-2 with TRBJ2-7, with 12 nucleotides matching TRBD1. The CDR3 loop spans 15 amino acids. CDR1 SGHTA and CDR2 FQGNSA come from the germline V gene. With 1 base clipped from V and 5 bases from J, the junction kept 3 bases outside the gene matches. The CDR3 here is CASSLVGTGGHEQYF. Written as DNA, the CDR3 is TGTGCCAGCAGCTTAGTTGGGACAGGGGGCCACGAGCAGTACTTC.

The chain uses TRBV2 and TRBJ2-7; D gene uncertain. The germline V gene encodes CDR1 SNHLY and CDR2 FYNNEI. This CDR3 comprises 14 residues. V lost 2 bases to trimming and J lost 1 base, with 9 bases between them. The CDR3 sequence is CASSENAGSYEQYF. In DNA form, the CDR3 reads TGTGCCAGCAGTGAAAATGCAGGTTCCTACGAGCAGTACTTC.

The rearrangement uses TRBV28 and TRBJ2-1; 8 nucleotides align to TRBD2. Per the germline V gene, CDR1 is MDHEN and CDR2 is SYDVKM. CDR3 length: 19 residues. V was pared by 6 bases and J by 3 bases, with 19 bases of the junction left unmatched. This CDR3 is CASRPAPLQTSVHYNEQFF. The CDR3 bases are TGTGCCAGCAGACCAGCTCCCCTCCAGACTAGCGTGCACTACAATGAGCAGTTCTTC.

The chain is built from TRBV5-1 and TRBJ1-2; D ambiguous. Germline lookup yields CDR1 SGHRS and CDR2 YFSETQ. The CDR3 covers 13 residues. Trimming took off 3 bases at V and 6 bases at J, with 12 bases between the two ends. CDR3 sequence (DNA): TGCGCCAGCAGCTCTCTCTCAGTACATGGCTACACCTTC. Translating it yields CASSSLSVHGYTF. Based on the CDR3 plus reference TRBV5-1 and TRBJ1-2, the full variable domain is KAGVTQTPRYLIKTRGQQVTLSCSPISGHRSVSWYQQTPGQGLQFLFEYFSETQRNKGNFPGRFSGRQFSNSRSEMNVSTLELGDSALYLCASSSLSVHGYTFGSGTRLTVV.

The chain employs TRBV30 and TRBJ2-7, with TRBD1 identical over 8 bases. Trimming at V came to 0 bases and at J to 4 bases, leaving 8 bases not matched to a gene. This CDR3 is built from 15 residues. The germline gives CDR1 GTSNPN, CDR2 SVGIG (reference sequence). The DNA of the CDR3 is TGTGCCTGGAGTGTCGCAGGGGGCATAGTGTACGAGCAGTACTTC. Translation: CAWSVAGGIVYEQYF.

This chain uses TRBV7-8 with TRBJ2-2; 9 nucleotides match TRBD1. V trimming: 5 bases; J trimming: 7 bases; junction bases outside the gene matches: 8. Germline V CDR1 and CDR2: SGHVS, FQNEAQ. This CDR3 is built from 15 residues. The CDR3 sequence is CASSSPGTGFGELFF. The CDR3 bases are TGTGCCAGCAGCAGTCCCGGGACAGGGTTCGGGGAGCTGTTTTTT. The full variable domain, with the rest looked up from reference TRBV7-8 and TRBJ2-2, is GAGVSQSPRYKVAKRGQDVALRCDPISGHVSLFWYQQALGQGPEFLTYFQNEAQLDKSGLPSDRFFAERPEGSVSTLKIQRTQQEDSAVYLCASSSPGTGFGELFFGEGSRLTVL.

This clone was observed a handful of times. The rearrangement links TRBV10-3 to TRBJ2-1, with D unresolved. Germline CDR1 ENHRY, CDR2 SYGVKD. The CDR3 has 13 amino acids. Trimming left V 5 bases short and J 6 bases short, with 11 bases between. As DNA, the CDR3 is TGTGCCATCAGTCAACTGGCAAGCAATGAGCAGTTCTTC. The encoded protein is CAISQLASNEQFF.

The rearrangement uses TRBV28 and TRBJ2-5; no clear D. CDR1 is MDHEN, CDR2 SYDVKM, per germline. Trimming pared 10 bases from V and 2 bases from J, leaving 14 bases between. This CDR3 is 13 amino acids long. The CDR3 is CANRGSGQETQYF. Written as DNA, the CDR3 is TGTGCCAACCGAGGCAGTGGACAAGAGACCCAGTACTTC.

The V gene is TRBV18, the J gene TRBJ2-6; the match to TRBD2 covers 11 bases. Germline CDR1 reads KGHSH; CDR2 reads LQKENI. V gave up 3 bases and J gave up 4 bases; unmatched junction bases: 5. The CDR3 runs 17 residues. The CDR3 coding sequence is TGTGCCAGCTCACCGGAGGGACTAGCGGTCGGGGCCAACGTCCTGACTTTC. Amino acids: CASSPEGLAVGANVLTF.

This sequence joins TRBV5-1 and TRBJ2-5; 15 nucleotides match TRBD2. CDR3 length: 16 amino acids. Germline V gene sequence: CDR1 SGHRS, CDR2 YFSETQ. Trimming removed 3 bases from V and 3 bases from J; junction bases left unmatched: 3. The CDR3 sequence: CASSSGLAGGEETQYF. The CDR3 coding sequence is TGCGCCAGCAGCTCCGGACTAGCGGGAGGGGAAGAGACCCAGTACTTC.

As DNA, the CDR3 is TGTGCCAGCAGCTTGGCCCTCACTAGCGGGAGCTCCTACGAGCAGTACTTC. It codes for CASSLALTSGSSYEQYF. The chain has TRBV5-4 and TRBJ2-7; 11 bases are shared with TRBD2. CDR1 is SGHNT and CDR2 is YYREEE in the germline V gene (reference sequence). The CDR3 length is 17 residues. V gave up 0 bases and J gave up 0 bases; unmatched junction bases: 5. The variable domain in full, with the rest retrieved from reference TRBV5-4 and TRBJ2-7, is ETGVTQSPTHLIKTRGQQVTLRCSSQSGHNTVSWYQQALGQGPQFIFQYYREEENGRGNFPPRFSGLQFPNYSSELNVNALELDDSALYLCASSLALTSGSSYEQYFGPGTRLTVT.

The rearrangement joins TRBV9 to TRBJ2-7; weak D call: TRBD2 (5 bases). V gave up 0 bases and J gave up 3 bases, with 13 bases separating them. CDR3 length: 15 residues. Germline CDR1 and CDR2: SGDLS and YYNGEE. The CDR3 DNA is TGTGCCAGCAGCGTAGGCGATACTAGTTACTACGAGCAGTACTTC. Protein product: CASSVGDTSYYEQYF.

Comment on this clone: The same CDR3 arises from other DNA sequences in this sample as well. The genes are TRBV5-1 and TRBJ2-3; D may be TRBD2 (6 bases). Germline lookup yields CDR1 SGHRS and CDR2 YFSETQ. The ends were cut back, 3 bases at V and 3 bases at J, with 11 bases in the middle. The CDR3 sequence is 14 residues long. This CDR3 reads CASSSGSGTDTQYF. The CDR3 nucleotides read TGCGCCAGCAGCTCCGGGAGTGGAACAGATACGCAGTATTTT.

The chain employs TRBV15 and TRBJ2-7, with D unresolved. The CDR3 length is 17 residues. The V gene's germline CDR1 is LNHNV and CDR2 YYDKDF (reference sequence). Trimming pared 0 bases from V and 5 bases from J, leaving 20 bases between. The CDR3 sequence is CATSRDKSTPRADEQYF. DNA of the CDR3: TGTGCCACCAGCAGAGATAAGTCTACCCCCCGTGCGGACGAGCAGTACTTC.

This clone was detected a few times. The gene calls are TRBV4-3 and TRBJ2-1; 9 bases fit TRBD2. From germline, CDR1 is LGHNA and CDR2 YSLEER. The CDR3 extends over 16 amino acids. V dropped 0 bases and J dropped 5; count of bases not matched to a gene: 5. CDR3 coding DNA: TGCGCCAGCAGCCAAGAATACCTAGCGGGAAACAATGAGCAGTTCTTC. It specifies CASSQEYLAGNNEQFF.

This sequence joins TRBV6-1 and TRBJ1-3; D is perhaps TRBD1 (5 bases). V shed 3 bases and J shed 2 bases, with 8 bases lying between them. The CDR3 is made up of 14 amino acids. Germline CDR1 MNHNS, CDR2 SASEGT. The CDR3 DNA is TGTGCCAGCAGTGATAGAGGGGCTGGAAACACCATATATTTT. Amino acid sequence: CASSDRGAGNTIYF.

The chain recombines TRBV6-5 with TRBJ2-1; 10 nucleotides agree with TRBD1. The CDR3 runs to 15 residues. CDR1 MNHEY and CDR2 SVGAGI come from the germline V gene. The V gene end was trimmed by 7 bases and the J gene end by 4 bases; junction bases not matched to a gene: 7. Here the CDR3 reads CASTSRDRGYNEQFF. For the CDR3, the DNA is TGTGCCAGCACCTCCCGGGACAGGGGATACAATGAGCAGTTCTTC.